These 29 T cell receptor beta chains share one sample of origin, sequenced in a study of T cell changes during pregnancy in multiple sclerosis. The method was immunoSEQ multiplex PCR; TCRdb's version includes in-frame clones alone and lacks a portion of them. The top ten hold around 1.5% of the sample, which has roughly 100,000 clones, under 95% seen once. Sequencing was performed on peripheral blood, taken after pregnancy. Receptors were obtained from a female donor with multiple sclerosis, enrolled in a pregnancy study.

The CDR3 here is CASSPGTGSPQPQHF. The DNA for the CDR3 is TGTGCCAGCAGCCCGGGGACAGGGTCCCCGCAGCCCCAGCATTTT. The V call is TRBV7-2, the J call TRBJ1-5; 9 positions agree with TRBD1. There are 15 residues in the CDR3. The trim removed 5 bases at V and 7 bases at J, leaving 9 bases unmatched. The germline CDR1 and CDR2 sequences are SGHTA and FQGNSA.

The V and J genes are TRBV6-6 and TRBJ2-3, with D uncertain. There are 12 residues in the CDR3. Trimming pared 5 bases from V and 7 bases from J, leaving 10 bases between. Looked up from germline, CDR1 is MNHNY and CDR2 is SVGAGI (reference sequence). The CDR3 bases are TGTGCCAGCAGTCGAGACTCTTATACGCAGTATTTT. Residues: CASSRDSYTQYF.

The chain has TRBV5-5 and TRBJ2-7; perhaps TRBD1 as D (5 bases). The CDR3 covers 15 residues. CDR1 and CDR2 from the germline V gene are SGHKS and YYEKEE (reference sequence). V gave up 0 bases and J gave up 3 bases, with 13 bases separating them. CDR3 in amino acids: CASSLEWGRNYEQYF. CDR3 nucleotides: TGTGCCAGCAGCTTGGAATGGGGCAGGAACTACGAGCAGTACTTC.

This sequence joins TRBV6-5 and TRBJ2-1, with 13 bases fitting TRBD2. Per germline, CDR1 MNHEY and CDR2 SVGAGI. The CDR3 loop spans 15 amino acids. V trimming: 6 bases; J trimming: 8 bases; junction bases outside the gene matches: 7. CDR3 sequence: CASSLLAGGNHEQFF. The CDR3 nucleotides read TGTGCCAGCAGCCTACTAGCGGGGGGGAACCATGAGCAGTTCTTC.

The gene calls are TRBV19 and TRBJ2-5; D is uncertain. The germline gives CDR1 LNHDA, CDR2 SQIVND (reference sequence). The CDR3 runs 13 residues. The V and J ends lost 8 bases and 0 bases respectively, with 10 bases between them. The CDR3 nucleotides read TGTGCCAGTTCCTCCTCCCACCAAGAGACCCAGTACTTC. Translation gives CASSSSHQETQYF.

The genes are TRBV2 and TRBJ2-1; 7 nucleotides match TRBD2. Germline V gene lookup returns CDR1 SNHLY and CDR2 FYNNEI. The CDR3 length is 14 residues. J lost 0 bases, V lost 6 bases, and 2 bases had no gene match. The CDR3 DNA is TGTGCCAGCAGAGCGGGGTACTCCTACAATGAGCAGTTCTTC. Protein product: CASRAGYSYNEQFF.

The V and J genes are TRBV27 and TRBJ2-3; 7 bases line up with TRBD1. V shed 4 bases, J shed 9 bases, and the junction held 7 bases outside the gene matches. This CDR3 is built from 13 residues. CDR1 and CDR2 (germline): MNHEY, SMNVEV (reference sequence). The CDR3: CASSYTGALTQYF. For the CDR3, the DNA is TGTGCCAGCAGTTACACAGGGGCCCTAACGCAGTATTTT.

This clone was detected once. The rearrangement uses TRBV18 and TRBJ2-7, with 7 bases fitting TRBD1. In germline, CDR1 is KGHSH, CDR2 LQKENI. The J segment lost 5 bases and the V segment lost 4 bases, leaving 8 bases of the junction unmatched. The CDR3 runs to 14 residues. The CDR3 DNA is TGTGCCAGCTCACTCGACAGGGTGTCAGACGAGCAGTACTTC. It encodes CASSLDRVSDEQYF.

The chain carries TRBV27 and TRBJ2-5; D perhaps matches TRBD2 (7 bases). V was trimmed by 6 bases and J by 4 bases, leaving 18 bases between them. Germline CDR1 is MNHEY and CDR2 is SMNVEV (reference sequence). The CDR3 covers 15 residues. The CDR3 sequence is CASRSPGGPRETQYF. The CDR3, as DNA: TGTGCCAGCAGATCTCCGGGGGGCCCACGAGAGACCCAGTACTTC.

This clone was seen once. The chain recombines TRBV27 with TRBJ2-7, with 10 bases lining up with TRBD1. The CDR3 covers 16 residues. The V gene end was trimmed by 4 bases and the J gene end by 6 bases; junction bases not matched to a gene: 12. Germline assignment: CDR1 MNHEY and CDR2 SMNVEV (reference sequence). Here the CDR3 reads CASSSSPGQGWGEQYF. The CDR3 region has the DNA TGTGCCAGCAGTTCCTCGCCGGGACAGGGGTGGGGCGAGCAGTACTTC.

The J gene is TRBJ2-1, the V gene TRBV7-6, with D possibly TRBD2 on 5 matching bases. Germline CDR1 and CDR2: SGHVS and FNYEAQ. This CDR3 contains 15 residues. The V end lost 0 bases, the J end lost 3 bases, and 9 bases lay between the germline ends. In nucleotides, the CDR3 is TGTGCCAGCAGCTTAGCCCTAGGACTCTACAATGAGCAGTTCTTC. It specifies CASSLALGLYNEQFF.

This clone has just one count. The chain recombines TRBV5-4 with TRBJ2-1, with TRBD2 matching 10 bases. CDR1 SGHNT and CDR2 YYREEE come from the germline V gene (reference sequence). V trimming: 4 bases; J trimming: 2 bases; junction bases outside the gene matches: 6. The CDR3 is 16 amino acids. The CDR3 reads CASSPRTSGPYNEQFF. In nucleotides, the CDR3 is TGTGCCAGCAGCCCGAGGACTAGCGGCCCCTACAATGAGCAGTTCTTC.

The genes are TRBV6-1 and TRBJ2-7; no firm D call. This CDR3 region has 13 residues. From germline, CDR1 is MNHNS and CDR2 SASEGT. V was shortened by 0 bases and J by 4 bases, with 7 bases between the two germline ends. The CDR3 DNA is TGTGCCAGCAGTGAAGCCCTTTTATACGAGCAGTACTTC. Translation: CASSEALLYEQYF.

The chain is built from TRBV2 and TRBJ2-7, with D unclear. V was shortened by 5 bases and J by 0 bases, with 11 bases between the two germline ends. The CDR3 totals 14 residues. In germline, CDR1 is SNHLY, CDR2 FYNNEI. The CDR3 loop is CASSSTVSSYEQYF. The CDR3 DNA follows: TGTGCCAGCAGTTCCACAGTAAGCTCCTACGAGCAGTACTTC.

Here the CDR3 DNA reads TGTGCCACGACTCCGGGACAGTGGAGAGACGGTACCTACGAGCAGTACTTC. Protein product: CATTPGQWRDGTYEQYF. V is TRBV2 and J is TRBJ2-7, with TRBD1 matching over 7 bases. The ends lost 10 bases at V and 2 bases at J; junction bases unmatched: 20. This CDR3 region has 17 residues. CDR1 and CDR2 from the germline V gene are SNHLY and FYNNEI.

The chain is built from TRBV9 and TRBJ1-5; D is unresolved. The CDR3 consists of 15 residues. Germline loops: CDR1 SGDLS, CDR2 YYNGEE. Trimming stripped 4 bases from V and 5 bases from J, with 16 bases between. The CDR3 nucleotides are TGTGCCAGCAGCCCCGCCCCGGGTGCGGATCAGCCCCAGCATTTT. Translation: CASSPAPGADQPQHF.

This chain links TRBV10-3 with TRBJ1-2; 9 bases match TRBD1. Germline V gene data show CDR1 as ENHRY and CDR2 as SYGVKD. The V gene end was trimmed by 5 bases and the J gene end by 8 bases; junction bases not matched to a gene: 9. This CDR3 is built from 14 residues. The CDR3 DNA reads as TGTGCCATCAGTTCCTCCGGGACAGGGAGCGGCTACACCTTC. Encoded protein: CAISSSGTGSGYTF.

This clone was seen only once. The chain uses TRBV6-5 and TRBJ1-3; D remains ambiguous. Germline CDR1 is MNHEY and CDR2 is SVGAGI. V was cut by 2 bases and J by 4 bases, with 12 bases left in between. This CDR3 spans 15 amino acids. The CDR3 nucleotides read TGTGCCAGCAGTTACAACAATGGGCCGGGAAACACCATATATTTT. Translated, it gives CASSYNNGPGNTIYF.

The chain links TRBV28 to TRBJ2-7; TRBD2 might be the D (7 bases). The CDR3 runs 16 residues. Trimming stripped 8 bases from V and 6 bases from J, with 26 bases between. Looked up from germline, CDR1 is MDHEN and CDR2 is SYDVKM. CDR3 nucleotide sequence: TGTGCCAGCGGCGCTAAGTTGGGGGCGGGAGCTATCGAGCAGTACTTC. Its protein product is CASGAKLGAGAIEQYF.

The CDR3: CASSQGGSPSGGEQFF. CDR3 nucleotide sequence: TGCGCCAGCAGCCAAGGAGGGTCTCCCTCCGGAGGTGAGCAGTTCTTC. The chain uses TRBV4-1 and TRBJ2-1; a possible D gene is TRBD2 (5 bases). Trimming pared 1 base from V and 9 bases from J, leaving 19 bases between. CDR3 size: 16 residues. Germline V gene data show CDR1 as MGHRA and CDR2 as YSYEKL.

The J gene is TRBJ2-3, the V gene TRBV5-1, with 7 bases that match TRBD1. The germline V gene encodes CDR1 SGHRS and CDR2 YFSETQ. V gave up 4 bases and J gave up 6 bases; unmatched junction bases: 8. The CDR3 is 14 residues long. CDR3 in amino acids: CASSPYRGADTQYF. The CDR3 DNA follows: TGCGCCAGCAGCCCTTACAGGGGAGCGGATACGCAGTATTTT.

The chain joins TRBV15 to TRBJ2-7; possibly TRBD1 for D (6 bases). Germline V CDR1 and CDR2: LNHNV, YYDKDF (reference sequence). This CDR3 contains 15 residues. V shed 4 bases and J shed 0 bases, with 13 bases lying between them. The CDR3 here is CATSKPGQSSYEQYF. CDR3 bases: TGTGCCACCAGCAAACCGGGACAAAGCTCCTACGAGCAGTACTTC.

V usage is TRBV15 and J usage is TRBJ2-7; 7 bases are a match to TRBD1. The CDR3 loop spans 15 amino acids. The ends lost 5 bases at V and 3 bases at J; junction bases unmatched: 10. The germline CDR1 and CDR2 sequences are LNHNV and YYDKDF (reference sequence). The CDR3 here is CATSATRQGFYEQYF. As DNA, the CDR3 is TGTGCCACCAGCGCAACTAGACAGGGTTTCTACGAGCAGTACTTC.

This clone was observed a handful of times. The rearrangement uses TRBV28 and TRBJ1-2; maybe TRBD1 (5 bases). The V gene's germline CDR1 is MDHEN and CDR2 SYDVKM. The CDR3 extends over 13 amino acids. Trimming took 6 bases from V and 5 from J, leaving 13 bases between them. The CDR3, as DNA: TGTGCCAGCAGAGGCGGGGGAGAATATGGCTACACCTTC. It translates to CASRGGGEYGYTF.

The chain joins TRBV6-1 to TRBJ2-7; possibly TRBD1 for D (6 bases). The CDR3 contains 15 residues. Germline V lookup: CDR1 MNHNS, CDR2 SASEGT. Between the trimmed V and J ends, which lost 3 bases and 7 bases, there was a span of 19 bases. The CDR3 nucleotides read TGTGCCAGCAGTGACCGAGAGCAGGGGACGGGTGAGCAGTACTTC. It encodes CASSDREQGTGEQYF.

In its sample, this clone was seen a few times. J is TRBJ1-1 and V is TRBV25-1, with no clear D. Germline V gene data show CDR1 as MGHDK and CDR2 as SYGVNS. Trimming stripped 2 bases from V and 0 bases from J, with 13 bases between. The CDR3 extends over 16 amino acids. The DNA of the CDR3 is TGTGCCAGCAGTGAAATCACGGCAGGTCTGAACACTGAAGCTTTCTTT. Its translation is CASSEITAGLNTEAFF.

This clone was seen just once. V usage is TRBV28 and J usage is TRBJ2-7; 13 bases agree with TRBD2. Germline trimming cut 6 bases from V and 2 bases from J; bases unmatched to any gene: 10. The CDR3 consists of 17 residues. Germline lookup yields CDR1 MDHEN and CDR2 SYDVKM. The CDR3 here is CASSATSGRLLTYEQYF. As DNA, the CDR3 is TGTGCCAGCAGCGCGACTAGCGGGAGGCTCCTGACCTACGAGCAGTACTTC.

With regard to this clone: At one end the junction does not follow the germline gene, possibly because of a read error. As DNA, the CDR3 is TGTGCCAGCAACCTAGACCGGTCTGAGGCCAACGTCCTGACTTTC. Amino acids: CASNLDRSEANVLTF. The chain has TRBV2 and TRBJ2-6; D unclear. The germline V gene has CDR1 SNHLY and CDR2 FYNNEI. CDR3 size: 15 residues.

A few counts support this clone. The V gene is TRBV28, the J gene TRBJ1-1; perhaps TRBD1 as D (5 bases). In germline, CDR1 is MDHEN, CDR2 SYDVKM. The V end was cut by 1 base, the J end by 8 bases, with 8 bases between. The CDR3 extends over 12 amino acids. CDR3 region: CASSLSRQEAFF. CDR3 nucleotides: TGTGCCAGCAGTTTATCGAGACAGGAAGCTTTCTTT.